This TCR beta chain was retrieved from a study of cytomegalovirus exposure and HLA in healthy donors. Produced via immunoSEQ multiplex PCR; TCRdb's table is partial and in-frame only. This sample has about 200,000 clones, with about 86% found just once. From germline, CDR1 is KGHSH and CDR2 LQKENI. Germline trimming cut 3 bases from V and 7 bases from J; bases unmatched to any gene: 4. The CDR3 covers 14 residues. For this clone: Its antigen is unknown.

The study's findings and limits: Generally TCR sequences proved uncommon, though certain public TCRs appeared in numerous donors. Some TCR beta chains (around 180 of them) were listed as cytomegalovirus-associated. Cytomegalovirus status was reportedly diagnosed by the classifier with high specificity and sensitivity. The tendency of first-cohort TCR clusters to co-occur in the 130 or so validation repertoires was identified by a subsequent analysis.

The rearrangement links TRBV18 to TRBJ1-2; TRBD1 agrees at 11 bases. Sequenced input: PBMCs. The sequence came from a woman between 18 and 30 years old in good health and CMV-seronegative. The CDR3 is CASSPGQGAGGYTF. CDR3 DNA: TGTGCCAGCTCACCCGGACAGGGGGCGGGTGGCTACACCTTC.